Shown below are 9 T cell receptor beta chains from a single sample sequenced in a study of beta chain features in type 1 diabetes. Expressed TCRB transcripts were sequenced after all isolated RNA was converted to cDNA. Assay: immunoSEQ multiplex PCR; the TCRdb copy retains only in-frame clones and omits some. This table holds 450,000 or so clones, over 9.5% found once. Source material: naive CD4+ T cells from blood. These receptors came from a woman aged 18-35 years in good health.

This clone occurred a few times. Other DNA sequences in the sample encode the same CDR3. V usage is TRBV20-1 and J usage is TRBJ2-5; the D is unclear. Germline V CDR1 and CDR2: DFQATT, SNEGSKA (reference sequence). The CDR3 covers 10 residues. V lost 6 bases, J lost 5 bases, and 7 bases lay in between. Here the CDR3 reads CSAVRETQYF. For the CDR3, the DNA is TGCAGTGCCGTGAGGGAGACCCAGTACTTC.

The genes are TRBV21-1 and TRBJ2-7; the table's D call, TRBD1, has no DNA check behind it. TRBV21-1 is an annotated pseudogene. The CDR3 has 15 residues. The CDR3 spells CASSPVWGKGGEQYV. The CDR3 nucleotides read TGTGCCAGCAGCCCCGTGTGGGGCAAAGGGGGCGAGCAGTACGTC.

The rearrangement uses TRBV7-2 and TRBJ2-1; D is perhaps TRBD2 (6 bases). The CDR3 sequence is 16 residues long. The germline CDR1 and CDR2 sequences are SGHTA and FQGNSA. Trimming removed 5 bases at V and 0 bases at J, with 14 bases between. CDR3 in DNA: TGTGCCAGCAGCGTAAGTGCGGGGCGCTCCTACAATGAGCAGTTCTTC. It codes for CASSVSAGRSYNEQFF.

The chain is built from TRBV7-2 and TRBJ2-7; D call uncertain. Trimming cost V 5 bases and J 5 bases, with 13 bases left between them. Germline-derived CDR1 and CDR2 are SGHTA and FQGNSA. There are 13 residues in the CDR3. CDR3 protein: CASSATVGNEQYV. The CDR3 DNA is TGTGCCAGCAGCGCGACCGTTGGAAACGAGCAGTACGTC.

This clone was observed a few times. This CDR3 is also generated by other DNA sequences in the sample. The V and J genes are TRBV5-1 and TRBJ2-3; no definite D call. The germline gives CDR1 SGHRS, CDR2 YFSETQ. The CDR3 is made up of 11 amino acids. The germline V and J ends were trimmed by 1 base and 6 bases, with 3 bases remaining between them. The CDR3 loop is CASSLTDTQYF. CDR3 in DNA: TGCGCCAGCAGCTTGACGGATACGCAGTATTTT.

CDR3 region: CASSYSREQFF. The DNA for the CDR3 is TGTGCCAGCAGTTACTCTAGAGAGCAGTTCTTC. The rearrangement uses TRBV6-5 and TRBJ2-1; D gene uncertain. V was cut by 0 bases and J by 10 bases, with 4 bases left in between. The CDR3 totals 11 residues. Germline CDR1 reads MNHEY; CDR2 reads SVGAGI.

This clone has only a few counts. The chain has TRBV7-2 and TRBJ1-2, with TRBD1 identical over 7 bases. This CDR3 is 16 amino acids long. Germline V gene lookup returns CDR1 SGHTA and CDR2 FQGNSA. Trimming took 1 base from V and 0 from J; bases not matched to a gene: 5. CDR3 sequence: CASSLGTGHTNYGYTF. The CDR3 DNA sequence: TGTGCCAGCAGCTTAGGGACAGGACATACTAACTATGGCTACACCTTC.

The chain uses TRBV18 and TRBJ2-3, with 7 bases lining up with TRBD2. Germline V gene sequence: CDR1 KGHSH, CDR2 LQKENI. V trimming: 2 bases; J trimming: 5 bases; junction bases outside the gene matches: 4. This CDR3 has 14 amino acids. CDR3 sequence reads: CASSPGRAVDTQYF. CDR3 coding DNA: TGTGCCAGCTCACCAGGGAGGGCCGTAGATACGCAGTATTTT.

In DNA, the CDR3 is TGTGCCAGCAGCCCGGTAGTAGCGGGAGAAAATGAGCAGTTCTTC. Residues: CASSPVVAGENEQFF. This chain uses TRBV7-6 with TRBJ2-1; 9 bases map to TRBD2. CDR1 and CDR2 (germline): SGHVS, FNYEAQ. V was pared by 5 bases and J by 7 bases, with 9 bases of the junction left unmatched. The length of the CDR3 is 15 residues.